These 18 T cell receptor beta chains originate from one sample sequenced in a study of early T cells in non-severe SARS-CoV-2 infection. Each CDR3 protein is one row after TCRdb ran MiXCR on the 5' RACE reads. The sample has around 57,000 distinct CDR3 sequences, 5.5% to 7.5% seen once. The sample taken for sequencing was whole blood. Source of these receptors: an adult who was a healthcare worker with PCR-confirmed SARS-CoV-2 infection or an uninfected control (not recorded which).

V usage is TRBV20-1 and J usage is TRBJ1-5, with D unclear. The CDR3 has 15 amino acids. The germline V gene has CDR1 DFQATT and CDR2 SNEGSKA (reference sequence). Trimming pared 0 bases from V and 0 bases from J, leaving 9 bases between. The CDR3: CSARDTRNSNQPQHF. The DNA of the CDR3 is TGCAGTGCTAGAGATACCAGGAATAGCAATCAGCCCCAGCATTTT.

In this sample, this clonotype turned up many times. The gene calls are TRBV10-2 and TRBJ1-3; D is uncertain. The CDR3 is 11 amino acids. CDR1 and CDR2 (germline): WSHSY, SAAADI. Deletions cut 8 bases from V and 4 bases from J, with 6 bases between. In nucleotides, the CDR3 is TGCGCCAGCGAAGAAGGAAACACCATATATTTT. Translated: CASEEGNTIYF.

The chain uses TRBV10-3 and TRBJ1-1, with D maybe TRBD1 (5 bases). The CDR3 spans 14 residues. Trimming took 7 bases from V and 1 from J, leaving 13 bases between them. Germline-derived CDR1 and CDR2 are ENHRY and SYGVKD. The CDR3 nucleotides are TGTGCCATCAAGGTGGGGACGGAGAACACTGAAGCTTTCTTT. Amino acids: CAIKVGTENTEAFF.

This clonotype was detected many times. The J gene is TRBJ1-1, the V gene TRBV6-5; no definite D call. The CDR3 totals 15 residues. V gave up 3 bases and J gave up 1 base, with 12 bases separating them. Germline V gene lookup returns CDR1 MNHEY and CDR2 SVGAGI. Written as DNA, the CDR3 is TGTGCCAGCAGTTATCGAAGGTGGGGGAACACTGAAGCTTTCTTT. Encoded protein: CASSYRRWGNTEAFF.

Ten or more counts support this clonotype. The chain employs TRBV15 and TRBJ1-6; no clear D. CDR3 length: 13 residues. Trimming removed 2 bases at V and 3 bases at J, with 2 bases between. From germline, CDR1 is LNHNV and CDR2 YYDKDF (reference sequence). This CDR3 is CATSRHYNSPLHF. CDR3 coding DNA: TGTGCCACCAGCAGACACTATAATTCACCCCTCCACTTT.

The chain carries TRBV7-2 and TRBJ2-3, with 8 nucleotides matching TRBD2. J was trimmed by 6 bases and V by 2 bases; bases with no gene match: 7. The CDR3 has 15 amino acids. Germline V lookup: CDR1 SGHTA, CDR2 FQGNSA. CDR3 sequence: CASSLTGGRVDTQYF. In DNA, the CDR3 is TGTGCCAGCAGCTTAACGGGGGGGCGAGTGGATACGCAGTATTTT.

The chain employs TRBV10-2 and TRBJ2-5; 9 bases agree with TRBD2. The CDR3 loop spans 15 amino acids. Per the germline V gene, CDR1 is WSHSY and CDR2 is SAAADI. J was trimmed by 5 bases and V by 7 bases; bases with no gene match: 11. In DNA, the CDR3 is TGCGCCAGCACGGGGATAGCGGGGGCTGGGGAGACCCAGTACTTC. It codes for CASTGIAGAGETQYF.

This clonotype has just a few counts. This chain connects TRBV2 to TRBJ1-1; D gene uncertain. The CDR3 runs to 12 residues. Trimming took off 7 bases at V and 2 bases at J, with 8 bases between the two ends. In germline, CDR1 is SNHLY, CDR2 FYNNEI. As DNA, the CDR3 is TGTGCCAGCACCGGGCACAACACTGAAGCTTTCTTT. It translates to CASTGHNTEAFF.

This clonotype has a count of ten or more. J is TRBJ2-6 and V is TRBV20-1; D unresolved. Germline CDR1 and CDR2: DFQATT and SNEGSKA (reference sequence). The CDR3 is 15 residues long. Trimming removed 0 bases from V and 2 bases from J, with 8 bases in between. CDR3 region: CSARDSGTGANVLTF. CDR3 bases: TGCAGTGCTAGAGATAGTGGGACTGGGGCCAACGTCCTGACTTTC.

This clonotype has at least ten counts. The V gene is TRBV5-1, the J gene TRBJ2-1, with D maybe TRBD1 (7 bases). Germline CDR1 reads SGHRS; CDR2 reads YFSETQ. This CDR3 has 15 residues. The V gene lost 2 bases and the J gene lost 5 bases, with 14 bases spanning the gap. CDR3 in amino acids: CASSFGGGVDNEQFF. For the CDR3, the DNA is TGCGCCAGCAGCTTCGGAGGGGGCGTCGACAATGAGCAGTTCTTC.

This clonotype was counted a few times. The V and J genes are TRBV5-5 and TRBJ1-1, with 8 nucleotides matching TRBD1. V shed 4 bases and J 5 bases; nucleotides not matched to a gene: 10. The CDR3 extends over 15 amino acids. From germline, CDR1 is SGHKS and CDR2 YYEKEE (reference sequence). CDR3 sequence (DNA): TGTGCCAGCAGCCCGGAAACAGGGGGACTAACTGAAGCTTTCTTT. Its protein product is CASSPETGGLTEAFF.

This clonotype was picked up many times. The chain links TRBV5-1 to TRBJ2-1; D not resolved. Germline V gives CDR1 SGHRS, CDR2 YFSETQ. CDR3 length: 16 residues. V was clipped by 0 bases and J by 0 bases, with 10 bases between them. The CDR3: CASSLAAQISYNEQFF. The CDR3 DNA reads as TGCGCCAGCAGCTTGGCAGCACAGATCTCCTACAATGAGCAGTTCTTC.

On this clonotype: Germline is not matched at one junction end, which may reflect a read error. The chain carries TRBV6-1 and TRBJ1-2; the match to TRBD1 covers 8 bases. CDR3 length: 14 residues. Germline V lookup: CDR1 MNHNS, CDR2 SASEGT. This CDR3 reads CTSRPGGPNYGYTF. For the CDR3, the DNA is TGTACCAGCAGACCAGGGGGCCCTAACTATGGCTACACCTTC.

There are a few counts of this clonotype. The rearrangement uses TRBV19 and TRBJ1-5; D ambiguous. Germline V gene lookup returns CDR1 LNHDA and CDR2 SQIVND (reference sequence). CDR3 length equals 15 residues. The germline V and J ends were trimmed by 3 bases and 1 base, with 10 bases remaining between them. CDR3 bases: TGTGCCAGTAGTATGGGAGCCAGGAGCAATCAGCCCCAGCATTTT. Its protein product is CASSMGARSNQPQHF.

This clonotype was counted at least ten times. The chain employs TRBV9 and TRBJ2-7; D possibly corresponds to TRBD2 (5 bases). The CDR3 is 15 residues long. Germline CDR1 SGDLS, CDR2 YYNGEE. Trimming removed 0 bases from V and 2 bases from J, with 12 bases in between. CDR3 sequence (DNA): TGTGCCAGCAGCGTAGGTGCGGGTTCGGCCTACGAGCAGTACTTC. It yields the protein CASSVGAGSAYEQYF.

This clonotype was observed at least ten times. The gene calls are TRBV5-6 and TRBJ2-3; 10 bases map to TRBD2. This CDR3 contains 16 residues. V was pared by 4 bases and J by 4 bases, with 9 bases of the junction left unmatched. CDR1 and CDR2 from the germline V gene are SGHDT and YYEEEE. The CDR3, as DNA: TGTGCCAGCAGCCTATTAAGCGGGGGGGCCGCAGATACGCAGTATTTT. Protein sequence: CASSLLSGGAADTQYF. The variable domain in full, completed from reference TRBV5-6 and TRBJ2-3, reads DAGVTQSPTHLIKTRGQQVTLRCSPKSGHDTVSWYQQALGQGPQFIFQYYEEEERQRGNFPDRFSGHQFPNYSSELNVNALLLGDSALYLCASSLLSGGAADTQYFGPGTRLTVL.

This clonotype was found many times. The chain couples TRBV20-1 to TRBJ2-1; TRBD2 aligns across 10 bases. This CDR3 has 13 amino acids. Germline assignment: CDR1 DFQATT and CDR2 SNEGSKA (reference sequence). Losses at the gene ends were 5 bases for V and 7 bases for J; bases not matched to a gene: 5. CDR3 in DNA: TGCAGTGCTGTTAGCGGGGGGAAAAATGAGCAGTTCTTC. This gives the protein CSAVSGGKNEQFF.

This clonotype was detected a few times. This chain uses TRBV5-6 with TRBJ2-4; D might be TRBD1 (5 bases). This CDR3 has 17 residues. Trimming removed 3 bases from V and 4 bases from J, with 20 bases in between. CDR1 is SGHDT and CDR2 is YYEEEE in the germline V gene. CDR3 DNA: TGTGCCAGCAGCTCGCCGGCGGACACCAGGCGGAAAAACATTCAGTACTTC. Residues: CASSSPADTRRKNIQYF.